This T cell receptor (beta chain) is drawn from a study of T cell repertoires in cytomegalovirus infection. General study points: Using cumulative public TCR beta family frequency, the authors identified those who carried CMV together with the relevant HLA.

From the reads, TCRdb called clonotypes with MiXCR, one entry per CDR3 protein. The sample lists 680,000 or so distinct CDR3 sequences; less than 40% were seen once. V gave up 4 bases and J gave up 0 bases; unmatched junction bases: 16. Germline CDR1 is LGHNA and CDR2 is YNFKEQ. CDR3 length equals 21 residues. About this clonotype itself: Its specificity is unknown.

This clonotype was obtained from a human donor in good health (CMV status not recorded). Some clones in this sample may be carry-over from other donors' samples. The rearrangement uses TRBV4-2 and TRBJ2-3, with 13 bases that match TRBD2. The sample taken for sequencing was PBMCs. CDR3 loop: CASSPQQRTSGRRSSTDTQYF. In DNA, the CDR3 is TGTGCCAGCAGCCCCCAGCAGAGGACTAGCGGGAGACGGTCTAGCACAGATACGCAGTATTTT.